The clone carrying this TCR beta chain occurred once. The antigen remains unidentified. RNA was isolated and reverse transcribed to cDNA, the sequencing template. Repertoires were generated with immunoSEQ multiplex PCR, while TCRdb's copy carries only in-frame clones and drops some. The repertoire includes around 290,000 clones, roughly 64% of them detected once, and more than 1.5% sits in the top ten. This specimen belongs to a study of CD8+ T cells in alopecia areata. General study points: Normal scalp had lower clonality than lesional scalp, with alopecia totalis/universalis lesions showing this most strongly. TCRs were shared less clearly across patients than in mice, possibly for HLA-related reasons. Scalp clonality decreased significantly with tofacitinib, and so did expanded CD8+ clones among the top 100.

V lost 6 bases to trimming and J lost 6 bases, with 12 bases between them. CDR3 length: 12 amino acids. CDR1 MNHEY and CDR2 SVGAGI come from the germline V gene. Sample treatment: oral pan-JAK inhibitor, 5-10 mg twice daily. The source of this sequence is a human donor with alopecia areata. This chain uses TRBV6-5 with TRBJ2-7; D is perhaps TRBD1 (5 bases). The specimen comprised CD4+ T cells sorted from blood, sampled at week 24, from a patient treated with tofacitinib. The CDR3 DNA sequence: TGTGCCAGCAGGCAGGGAAGGGGCGAGCAGTACTTC. This sequence encodes CASRQGRGEQYF.